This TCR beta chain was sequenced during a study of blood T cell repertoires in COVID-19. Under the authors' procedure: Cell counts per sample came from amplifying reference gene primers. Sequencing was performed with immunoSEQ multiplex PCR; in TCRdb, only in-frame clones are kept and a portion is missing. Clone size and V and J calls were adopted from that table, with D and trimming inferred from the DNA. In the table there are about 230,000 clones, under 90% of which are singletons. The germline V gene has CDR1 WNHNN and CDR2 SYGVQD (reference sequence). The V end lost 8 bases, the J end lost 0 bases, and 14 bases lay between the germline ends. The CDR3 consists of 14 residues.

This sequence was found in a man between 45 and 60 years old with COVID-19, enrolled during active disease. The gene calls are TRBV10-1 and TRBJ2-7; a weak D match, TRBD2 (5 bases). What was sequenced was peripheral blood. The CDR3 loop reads CASSPGGSSYEQYF. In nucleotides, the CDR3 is TGCGCCAGCTCCCCGGGCGGGTCCTCCTACGAGCAGTACTTC.